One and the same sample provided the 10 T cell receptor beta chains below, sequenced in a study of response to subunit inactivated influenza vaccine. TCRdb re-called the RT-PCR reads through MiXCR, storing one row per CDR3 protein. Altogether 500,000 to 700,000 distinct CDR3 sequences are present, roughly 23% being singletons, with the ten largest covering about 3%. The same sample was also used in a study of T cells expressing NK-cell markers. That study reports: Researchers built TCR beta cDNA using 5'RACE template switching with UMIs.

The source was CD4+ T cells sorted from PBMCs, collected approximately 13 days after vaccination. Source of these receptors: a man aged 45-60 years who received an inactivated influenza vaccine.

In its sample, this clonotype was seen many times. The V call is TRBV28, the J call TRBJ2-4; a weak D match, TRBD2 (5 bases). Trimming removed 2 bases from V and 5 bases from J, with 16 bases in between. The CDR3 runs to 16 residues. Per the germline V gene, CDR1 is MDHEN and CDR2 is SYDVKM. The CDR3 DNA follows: TGTGCCAGCAGTTTAGCCGGACTGGGAGAGGAAAACATTCAGTACTTC. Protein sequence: CASSLAGLGEENIQYF. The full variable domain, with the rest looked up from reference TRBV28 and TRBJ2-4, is DVKVTQSSRYLVKRTGEKVFLECVQDMDHENMFWYRQDPGLGLRLIYFSYDVKMKEKGDIPEGYSVSREKKERFSLILESASTNQTSMYLCASSLAGLGEENIQYFGAGTRLSVL.

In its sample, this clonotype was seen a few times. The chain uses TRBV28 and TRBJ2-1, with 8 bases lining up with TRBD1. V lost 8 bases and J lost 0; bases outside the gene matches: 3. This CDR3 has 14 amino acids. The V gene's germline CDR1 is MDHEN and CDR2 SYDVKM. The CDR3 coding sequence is TGTGCCAGCCGGACAGGGCCCTCCTACAATGAGCAGTTCTTC. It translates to CASRTGPSYNEQFF. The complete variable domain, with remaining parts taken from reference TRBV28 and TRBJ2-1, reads DVKVTQSSRYLVKRTGEKVFLECVQDMDHENMFWYRQDPGLGLRLIYFSYDVKMKEKGDIPEGYSVSREKKERFSLILESASTNQTSMYLCASRTGPSYNEQFFGPGTRLTVL.

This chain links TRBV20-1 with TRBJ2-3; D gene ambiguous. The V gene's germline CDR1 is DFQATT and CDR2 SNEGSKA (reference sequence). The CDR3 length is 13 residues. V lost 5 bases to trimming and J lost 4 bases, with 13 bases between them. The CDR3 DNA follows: TGCAGTGCTTATATCGTCTGGGCAGATACGCAGTATTTT. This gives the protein CSAYIVWADTQYF.

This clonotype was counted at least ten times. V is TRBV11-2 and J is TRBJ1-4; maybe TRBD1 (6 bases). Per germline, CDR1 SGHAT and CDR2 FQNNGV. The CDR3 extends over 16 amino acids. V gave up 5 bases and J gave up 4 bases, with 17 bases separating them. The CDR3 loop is CASSRPSEDSNEKLFF. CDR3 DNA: TGTGCCAGCAGCCGACCCTCTGAGGACAGTAATGAAAAACTGTTTTTT. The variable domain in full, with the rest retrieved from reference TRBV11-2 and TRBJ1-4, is EAGVAQSPRYKIIEKRQSVAFWCNPISGHATLYWYQQILGQGPKLLIQFQNNGVVDDSQLPKDRFSAERLKGVDSTLKIQPAKLEDSAVYLCASSRPSEDSNEKLFFGSGTQLSVL.

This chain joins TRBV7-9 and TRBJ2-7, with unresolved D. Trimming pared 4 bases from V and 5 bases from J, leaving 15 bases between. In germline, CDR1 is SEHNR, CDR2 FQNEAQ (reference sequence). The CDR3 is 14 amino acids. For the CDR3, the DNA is TGTGCCAGCAGCTCTGACTCTCCAGCCCACGAGCAGTACTTC. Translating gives CASSSDSPAHEQYF.

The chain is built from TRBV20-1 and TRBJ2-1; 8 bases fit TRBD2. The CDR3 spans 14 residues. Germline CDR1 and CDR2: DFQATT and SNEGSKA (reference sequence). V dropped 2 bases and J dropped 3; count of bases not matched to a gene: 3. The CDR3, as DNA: TGCAGTGCTAGAATCGGGAGGGTCTACAATGAGCAGTTCTTC. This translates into CSARIGRVYNEQFF.

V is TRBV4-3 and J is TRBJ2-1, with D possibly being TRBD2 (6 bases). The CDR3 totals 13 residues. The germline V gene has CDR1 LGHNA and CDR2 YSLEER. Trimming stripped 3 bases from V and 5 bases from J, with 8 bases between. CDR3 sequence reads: CASSHSGHNEQFF. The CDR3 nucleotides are TGCGCCAGCAGCCACAGCGGGCACAATGAGCAGTTCTTC.

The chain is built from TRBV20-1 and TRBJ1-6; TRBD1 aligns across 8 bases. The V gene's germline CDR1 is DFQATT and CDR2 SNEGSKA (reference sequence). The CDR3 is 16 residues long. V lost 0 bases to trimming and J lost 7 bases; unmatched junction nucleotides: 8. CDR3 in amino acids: CSARDRQGAGNSPLHF. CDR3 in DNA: TGCAGTGCTAGAGACCGCCAGGGGGCAGGCAATTCACCCCTCCACTTT.

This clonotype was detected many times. The CDR3, as DNA: TGCAGTGCTAGAGATCTGGGATCGTCACAAGAGACCCAGTACTTC. This encodes CSARDLGSSQETQYF. The chain joins TRBV20-1 to TRBJ2-5; no firm D call. This CDR3 comprises 15 residues. V was cut by 0 bases and J by 2 bases, with 13 bases left in between. Germline loops: CDR1 DFQATT, CDR2 SNEGSKA (reference sequence).

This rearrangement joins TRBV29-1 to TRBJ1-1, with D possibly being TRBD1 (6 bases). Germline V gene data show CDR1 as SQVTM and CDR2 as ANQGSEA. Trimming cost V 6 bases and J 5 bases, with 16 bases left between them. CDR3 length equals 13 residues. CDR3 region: CSVTQGDRTEAFF. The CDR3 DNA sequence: TGCAGCGTCACACAGGGTGATCGGACTGAAGCTTTCTTT. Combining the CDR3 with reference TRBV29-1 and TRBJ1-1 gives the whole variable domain SAVISQKPSRDICQRGTSLTIQCQVDSQVTMMFWYRQQPGQSLTLIATANQGSEATYESGFVIDKFPISRPNLTFSTLTVSNMSPEDSSIYLCSVTQGDRTEAFFGQGTRLTVV.